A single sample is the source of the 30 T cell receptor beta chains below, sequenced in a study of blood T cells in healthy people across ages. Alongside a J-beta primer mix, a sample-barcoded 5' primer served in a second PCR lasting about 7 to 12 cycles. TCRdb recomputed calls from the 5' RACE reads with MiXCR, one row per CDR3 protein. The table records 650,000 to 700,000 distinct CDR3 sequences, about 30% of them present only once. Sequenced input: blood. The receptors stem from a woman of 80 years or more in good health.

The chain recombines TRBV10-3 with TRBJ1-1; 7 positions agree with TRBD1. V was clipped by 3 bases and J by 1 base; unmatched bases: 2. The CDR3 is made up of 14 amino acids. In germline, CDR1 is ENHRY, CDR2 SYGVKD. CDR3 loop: CAISDRQGNTEAFF. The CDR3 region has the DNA TGTGCCATCAGTGACAGACAGGGGAACACTGAAGCTTTCTTT.

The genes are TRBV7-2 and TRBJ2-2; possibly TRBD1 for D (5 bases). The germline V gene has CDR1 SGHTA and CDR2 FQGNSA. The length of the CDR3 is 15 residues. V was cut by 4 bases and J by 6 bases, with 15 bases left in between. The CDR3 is CASSSPSRVPGELFF. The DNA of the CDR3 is TGTGCCAGCAGCTCCCCGAGCAGGGTTCCCGGGGAGCTGTTTTTT.

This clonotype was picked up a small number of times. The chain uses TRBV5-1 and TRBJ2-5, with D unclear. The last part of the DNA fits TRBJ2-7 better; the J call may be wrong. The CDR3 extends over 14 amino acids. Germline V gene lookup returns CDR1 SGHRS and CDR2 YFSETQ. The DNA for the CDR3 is TGCGCCAGCAGCTTGGCCCCAGGTAGCCACGAGCAGTACTTC. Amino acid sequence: CASSLAPGSHEQYF.

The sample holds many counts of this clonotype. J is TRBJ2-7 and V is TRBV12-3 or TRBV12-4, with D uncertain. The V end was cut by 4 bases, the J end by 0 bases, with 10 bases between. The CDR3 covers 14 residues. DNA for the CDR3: TGTGCCAGCAGTTCCACCGGTTTCTCCTACGAGCAGTACTTC. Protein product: CASSSTGFSYEQYF.

The CDR3: CATQLAGEEGTF. CDR3 bases: TGTGCCACCCAGCTGGCCGGGGAGGAAGGCACCTTC. The rearrangement joins TRBV7-9 to TRBJ1-2; D call uncertain. Looked up from germline, CDR1 is SEHNR and CDR2 is FQNEAQ (reference sequence). There are 12 residues in the CDR3. Deletions cut 10 bases from V and 13 bases from J, with 22 bases between.

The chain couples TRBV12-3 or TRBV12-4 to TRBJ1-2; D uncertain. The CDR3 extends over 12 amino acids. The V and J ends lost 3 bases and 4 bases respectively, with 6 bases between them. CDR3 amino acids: CASSFRSYGYTF. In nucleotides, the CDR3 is TGTGCCAGCAGTTTCCGGAGCTATGGCTACACCTTC.

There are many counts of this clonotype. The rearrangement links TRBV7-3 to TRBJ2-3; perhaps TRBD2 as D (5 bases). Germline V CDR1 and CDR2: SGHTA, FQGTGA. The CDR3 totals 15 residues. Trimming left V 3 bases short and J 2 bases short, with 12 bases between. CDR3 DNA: TGTGCCAGCAGCTTTTCGGCGGGCACCACAGATACGCAGTATTTT. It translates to CASSFSAGTTDTQYF.

This CDR3 reads CASGSSGSYNEQFF. CDR3 nucleotide sequence: TGCGCCAGCGGATCTAGCGGATCCTACAATGAGCAGTTCTTC. The rearrangement uses TRBV5-1 and TRBJ2-1; TRBD2 aligns across 7 bases. This CDR3 spans 14 amino acids. Germline trimming cut 7 bases from V and 1 base from J; bases unmatched to any gene: 5. From germline, CDR1 is SGHRS and CDR2 YFSETQ.

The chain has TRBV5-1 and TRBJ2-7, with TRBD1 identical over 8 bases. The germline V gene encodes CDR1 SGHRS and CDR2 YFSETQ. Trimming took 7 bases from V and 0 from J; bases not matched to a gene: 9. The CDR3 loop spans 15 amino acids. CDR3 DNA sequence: TGCGCCAGCTCCTGGGGGGACAGGACCTCCTACGAGCAGTACTTC. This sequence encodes CASSWGDRTSYEQYF. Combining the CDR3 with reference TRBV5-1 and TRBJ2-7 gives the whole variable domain KAGVTQTPRYLIKTRGQQVTLSCSPISGHRSVSWYQQTPGQGLQFLFEYFSETQRNKGNFPGRFSGRQFSNSRSEMNVSTLELGDSALYLCASSWGDRTSYEQYFGPGTRLTVT.

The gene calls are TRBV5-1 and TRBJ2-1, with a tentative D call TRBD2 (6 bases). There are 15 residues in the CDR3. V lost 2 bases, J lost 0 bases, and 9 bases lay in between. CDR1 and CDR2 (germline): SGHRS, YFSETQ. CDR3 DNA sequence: TGCGCCAGCAGCTTTGCGGGGAACTCCTACAATGAGCAGTTCTTC. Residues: CASSFAGNSYNEQFF.

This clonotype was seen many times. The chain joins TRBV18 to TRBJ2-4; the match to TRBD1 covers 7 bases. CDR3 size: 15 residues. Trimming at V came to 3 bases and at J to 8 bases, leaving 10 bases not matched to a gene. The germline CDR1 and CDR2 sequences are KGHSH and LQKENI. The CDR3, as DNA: TGTGCCAGCTCACCTGAGTACAGGGGAATAGACATTCAGTACTTC. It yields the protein CASSPEYRGIDIQYF.

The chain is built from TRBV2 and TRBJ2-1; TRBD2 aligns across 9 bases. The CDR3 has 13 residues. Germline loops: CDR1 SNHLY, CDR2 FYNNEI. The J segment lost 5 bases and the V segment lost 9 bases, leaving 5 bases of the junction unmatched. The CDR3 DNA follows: TGTGCCAGTCTAGCGGGGCTGAACAATGAGCAGTTCTTC. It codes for CASLAGLNNEQFF.

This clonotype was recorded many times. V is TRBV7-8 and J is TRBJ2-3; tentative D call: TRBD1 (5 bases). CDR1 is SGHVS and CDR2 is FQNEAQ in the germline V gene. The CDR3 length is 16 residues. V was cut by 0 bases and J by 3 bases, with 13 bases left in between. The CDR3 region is CASSLAMVAGTDTQYF. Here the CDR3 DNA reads TGTGCCAGCAGCTTAGCGATGGTGGCAGGGACAGATACGCAGTATTTT. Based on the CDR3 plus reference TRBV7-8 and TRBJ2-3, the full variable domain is GAGVSQSPRYKVAKRGQDVALRCDPISGHVSLFWYQQALGQGPEFLTYFQNEAQLDKSGLPSDRFFAERPEGSVSTLKIQRTQQEDSAVYLCASSLAMVAGTDTQYFGPGTRLTVL.

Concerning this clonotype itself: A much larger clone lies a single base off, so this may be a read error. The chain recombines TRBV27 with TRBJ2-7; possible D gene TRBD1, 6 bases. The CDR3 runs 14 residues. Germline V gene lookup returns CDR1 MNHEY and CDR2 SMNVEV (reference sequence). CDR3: CASSLQGLSYGQYF. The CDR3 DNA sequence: TGTGCCAGCAGTCTCCAGGGGCTTTCCTACGGGCAGTACTTC.

CDR3 amino acids: CASSLHEGTETGTDTQYF. The CDR3 region has the DNA TGCGCCAGCAGCCTACACGAGGGGACGGAAACGGGAACAGATACGCAGTATTTT. The rearrangement uses TRBV5-1 and TRBJ2-3; perhaps D is TRBD1 or TRBD2 (5 bases each). The CDR3 is made up of 18 amino acids. V lost 4 bases and J lost 3, with 24 bases in between. The germline V gene has CDR1 SGHRS and CDR2 YFSETQ.

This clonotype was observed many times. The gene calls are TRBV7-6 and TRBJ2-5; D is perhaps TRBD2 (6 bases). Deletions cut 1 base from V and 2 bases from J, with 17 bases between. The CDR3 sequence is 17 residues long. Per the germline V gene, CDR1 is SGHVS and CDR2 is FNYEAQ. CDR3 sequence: CASSLGGLGGRQETQYF. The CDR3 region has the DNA TGTGCCAGCAGCTTAGGGGGACTTGGAGGTCGACAAGAGACCCAGTACTTC.

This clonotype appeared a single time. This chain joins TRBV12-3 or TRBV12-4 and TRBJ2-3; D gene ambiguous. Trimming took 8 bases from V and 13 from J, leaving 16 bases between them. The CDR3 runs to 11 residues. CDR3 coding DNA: TGTGCCAGCGTCAGTACAGATGTGGAGTATTTT. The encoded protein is CASVSTDVEYF.

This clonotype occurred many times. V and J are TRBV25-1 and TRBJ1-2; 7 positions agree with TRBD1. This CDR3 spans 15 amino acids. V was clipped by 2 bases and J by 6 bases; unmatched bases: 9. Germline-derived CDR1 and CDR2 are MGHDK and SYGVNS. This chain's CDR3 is CASSEIGTAGDGYTF. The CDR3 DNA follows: TGTGCCAGCAGTGAAATCGGGACAGCAGGTGATGGCTACACCTTC.

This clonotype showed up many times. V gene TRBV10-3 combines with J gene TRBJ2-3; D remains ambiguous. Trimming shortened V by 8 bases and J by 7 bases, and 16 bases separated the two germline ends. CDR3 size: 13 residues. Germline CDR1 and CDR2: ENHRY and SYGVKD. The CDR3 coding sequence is TGTGCCATCCAATCACCTAGTAAATATACGCAGTATTTT. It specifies CAIQSPSKYTQYF.

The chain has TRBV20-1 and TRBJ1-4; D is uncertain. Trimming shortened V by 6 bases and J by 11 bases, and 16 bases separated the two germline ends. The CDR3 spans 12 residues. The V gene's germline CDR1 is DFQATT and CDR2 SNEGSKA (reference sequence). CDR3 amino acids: CSAPDGAGKLFF. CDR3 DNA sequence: TGCAGTGCCCCTGACGGAGCCGGTAAACTGTTTTTT.

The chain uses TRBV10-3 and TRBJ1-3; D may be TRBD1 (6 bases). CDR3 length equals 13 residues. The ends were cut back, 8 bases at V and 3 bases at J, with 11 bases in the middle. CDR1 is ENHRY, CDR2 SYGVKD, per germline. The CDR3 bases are TGTGCCATCGCCGGGACACTTGGAAACACCATATATTTT. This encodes CAIAGTLGNTIYF.

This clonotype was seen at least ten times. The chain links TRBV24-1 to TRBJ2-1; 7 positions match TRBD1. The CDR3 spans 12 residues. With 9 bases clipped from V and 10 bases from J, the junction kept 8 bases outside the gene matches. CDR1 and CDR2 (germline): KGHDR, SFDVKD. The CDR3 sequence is CATEDRVREQFF. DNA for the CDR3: TGTGCCACCGAAGACAGGGTTCGGGAGCAGTTCTTC.

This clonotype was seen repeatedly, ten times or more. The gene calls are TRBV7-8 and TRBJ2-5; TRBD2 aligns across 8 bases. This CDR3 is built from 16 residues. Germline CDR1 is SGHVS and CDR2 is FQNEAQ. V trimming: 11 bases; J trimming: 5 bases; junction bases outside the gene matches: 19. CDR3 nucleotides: TGTGCCGGATCGGGGGTGCTCGCGGGGGGCTCGGAGACCCAGTACTTC. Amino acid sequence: CAGSGVLAGGSETQYF. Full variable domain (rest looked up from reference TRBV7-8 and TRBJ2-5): GAGVSQSPRYKVAKRGQDVALRCDPISGHVSLFWYQQALGQGPEFLTYFQNEAQLDKSGLPSDRFFAERPEGSVSTLKIQRTQQEDSAVYLCAGSGVLAGGSETQYFGPGTRLLVL.

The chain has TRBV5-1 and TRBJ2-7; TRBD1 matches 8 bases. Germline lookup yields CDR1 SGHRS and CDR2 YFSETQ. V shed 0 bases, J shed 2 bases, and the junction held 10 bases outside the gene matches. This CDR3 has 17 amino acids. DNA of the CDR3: TGCGCCAGCAGCTTGGCTTGGGGACAGGAACAGACCTACGAGCAGTACTTC. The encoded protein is CASSLAWGQEQTYEQYF.

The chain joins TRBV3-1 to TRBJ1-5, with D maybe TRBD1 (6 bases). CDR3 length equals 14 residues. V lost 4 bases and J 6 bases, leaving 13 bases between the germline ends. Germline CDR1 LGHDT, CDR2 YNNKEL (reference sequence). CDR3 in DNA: TGTGCCAGCAGCCCACGCACAGGGAGTCAGCCCCAGCATTTT. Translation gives CASSPRTGSQPQHF.

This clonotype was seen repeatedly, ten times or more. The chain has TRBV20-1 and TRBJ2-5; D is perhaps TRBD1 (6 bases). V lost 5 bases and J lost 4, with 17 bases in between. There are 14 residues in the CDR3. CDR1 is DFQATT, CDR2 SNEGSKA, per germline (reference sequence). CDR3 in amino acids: CSAGRTVGGETQYF. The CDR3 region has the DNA TGCAGTGCTGGACGGACAGTCGGAGGAGAGACCCAGTACTTC.

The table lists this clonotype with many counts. CDR3 sequence: CASSEAGAITDTQYF. The DNA of the CDR3 is TGTGCCAGCAGTGAAGCGGGGGCCATCACAGATACGCAGTATTTT. V gene TRBV6-1 combines with J gene TRBJ2-3; D might be TRBD1 (6 bases). CDR1 is MNHNS, CDR2 SASEGT, per germline. The CDR3 length is 15 residues. The V end lost 0 bases, the J end lost 2 bases, and 9 bases lay between the germline ends.

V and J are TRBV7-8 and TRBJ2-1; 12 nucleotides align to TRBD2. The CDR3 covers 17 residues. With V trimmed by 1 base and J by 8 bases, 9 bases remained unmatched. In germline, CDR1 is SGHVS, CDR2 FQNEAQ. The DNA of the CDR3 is TGTGCCAGCAGCTTAGGCCTCCTAGCGGGGGGGCTCGATGAGCAGTTCTTC. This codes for CASSLGLLAGGLDEQFF.

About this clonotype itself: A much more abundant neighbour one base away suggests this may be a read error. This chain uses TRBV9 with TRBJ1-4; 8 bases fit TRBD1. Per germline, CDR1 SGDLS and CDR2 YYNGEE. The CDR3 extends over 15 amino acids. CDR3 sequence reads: CASSPLGQGSEKRFF. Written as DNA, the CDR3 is TGTGCCAGCAGCCCCCTCGGACAGGGCAGCGAAAAACGGTTTTTT. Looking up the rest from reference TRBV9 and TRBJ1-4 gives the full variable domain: DSGVTQTPKHLITATGQRVTLRCSPRSGDLSVYWYQQSLDQGLQFLIQYYNGEERAKGNILERFSAQQFPDLHSELNLSSLELGDSALYFCASSPLGQGSEKRFFGSGTQLSVL.

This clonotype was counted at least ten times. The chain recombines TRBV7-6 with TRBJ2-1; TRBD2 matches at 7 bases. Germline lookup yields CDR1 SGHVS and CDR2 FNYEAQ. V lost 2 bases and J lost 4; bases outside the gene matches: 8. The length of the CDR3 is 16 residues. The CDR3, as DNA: TGTGCCAGCAGCTTATATAGCGGGCGGACATACAATGAGCAGTTCTTC. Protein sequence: CASSLYSGRTYNEQFF. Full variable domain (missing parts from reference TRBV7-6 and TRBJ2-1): GAGVSQSPRYKVTKRGQDVALRCDPISGHVSLYWYRQALGQGPEFLTYFNYEAQQDKSGLPNDRFSAERPEGSISTLTIQRTEQRDSAMYRCASSLYSGRTYNEQFFGPGTRLTVL.